This T cell receptor (beta chain) was identified during a study of shared clonotypes between healthy human individuals. Generated by immunoSEQ multiplex PCR, the TCRdb table keeps only in-frame clones and is missing some. The sample lists around 88,000 clones, under 80% occurring once. V gave up 2 bases and J gave up 5 bases; unmatched junction bases: 6. The CDR3 covers 15 residues. Germline V gene sequence: CDR1 LNHNV, CDR2 YYDKDF (reference sequence). Material for sequencing was memory CD8+ T cells sorted from blood. Subset defined: CD45RO+ cells pooled with CCR7-negative TemRA cells. This chain uses TRBV15 with TRBJ2-5; 9 bases line up with TRBD1. This receptor was taken from a man aged 25-45 years in good health. CDR3 sequence: CATSRPQTGGETQYF. The DNA for the CDR3 is TGTGCCACCAGCAGACCTCAGACAGGGGGGGAGACCCAGTACTTC.